This is a list of T cell receptor beta chains from one sample in a study of T cell changes during pregnancy in multiple sclerosis. Clones were sequenced by immunoSEQ multiplex PCR, and TCRdb holds only the in-frame ones, with some missing. Of tens of thousands of clones detected, 91% appear once; the ten largest clones hold about 0.43%. The source material was CD4+ T cells from peripheral blood mononuclear cells, sampled in the third trimester of pregnancy. The receptors were sampled from a female donor in good health, enrolled as a control in a pregnancy study. The CDR3 runs from the conserved cysteine through the conserved F or W. D genes are given only for firm matches. Not all rows give a size; the values are once, few, many and, for expanded clones, a class.

.	TRBD1	TRBV15	TRBJ1-5	CATSSGQGRQPQHF	TGTGCCACCAGCAGCGGACAGGGGAGGCAGCCCCAGCATTTT
.	TRBD1	TRBV28	TRBJ1-5	CASSLWWTGDNLQPQHF	TGTGCCAGCAGTTTATGGTGGACAGGGGATAATTTGCAGCCCCAGCATTTT
.	TRBD1	TRBV6-5	TRBJ2-7	CASSPSGTGGNEQYF	TGTGCCAGCAGCCCTTCCGGGACAGGGGGTAACGAGCAGTACTTC
.	TRBD2	TRBV7-3	TRBJ2-3	CASSFGGGGDTQYF	TGTGCCAGCAGCTTCGGCGGGGGAGGGGATACGCAGTATTTT
.	.	TRBV30	TRBJ2-7	CAWSRSSYEQYF	TGTGCCTGGAGTAGGAGCTCCTACGAGCAGTACTTC
.	.	TRBV21-1	TRBJ1-1	CGSRQGGRDMNTEAFF	TGTGGCTCCCGGCAGGGAGGGCGAGACATGAACACTGAAGCTTTCTTT
.	.	TRBV7-2	TRBJ1-2	CASSFNHGYTF	TGTGCCAGCAGCTTTAATCATGGCTACACCTTC
.	TRBD2	TRBV7-2	TRBJ2-1	CASSSPKGRGGVNNEQFF	TGTGCCAGCAGCTCTCCCAAGGGGCGGGGGGGCGTCAACAATGAGCAGTTCTTC
.	TRBD2	TRBV5-1	TRBJ2-1	CASSLMAGGLGNEQFF	TGCGCCAGCAGCTTAATGGCGGGGGGGCTAGGTAATGAGCAGTTCTTC
.	.	TRBV2	TRBJ2-7	CASSSQYEQYF	TGTGCCAGCAGTTCCCAGTACGAGCAGTACTTC
.	.	TRBV7-9	TRBJ2-2	CASSPGTYEELFF	TGTGCCAGCAGCCCCGGGACTTACGAAGAGCTGTTTTTT
.	.	TRBV10-3	TRBJ2-1	CAISAGTHNEQFF	TGTGCCATCAGTGCCGGGACTCACAATGAGCAGTTCTTC
.	.	TRBV9	TRBJ1-1	CASSRDRNTEAFF	TGTGCCAGCAGCCGCGACAGGAACACTGAAGCTTTCTTT
.	TRBD1	TRBV6-1	TRBJ2-3	CASSAWTGRTDTQYF	TGTGCCAGCAGTGCATGGACAGGCCGCACAGATACGCAGTATTTT
.	.	TRBV5-1	TRBJ1-1	CASSFRGNTEAFF	TGCGCCAGCAGCTTCCGCGGGAACACTGAAGCTTTCTTT
once	.	TRBV4-2	TRBJ1-1	CASSRQSMNTEAFF	TGTGCCAGCAGCCGACAGAGCATGAACACTGAAGCTTTCTTT
.	TRBD2	TRBV6-6	TRBJ2-1	CASRRSLAGEQFF	TGTGCCAGCAGACGATCTCTAGCGGGAGAGCAGTTCTTC
.	.	TRBV4-2	TRBJ2-7	CASSQPFSTAGEQYF	TGTGCCAGCAGCCAACCGTTTTCGACAGCTGGCGAGCAGTACTTC
.	TRBD1	TRBV5-6	TRBJ1-2	CASSRQGAESGYTF	TGTGCCAGCAGCCGACAGGGGGCTGAGAGTGGCTACACCTTC
.	.	TRBV21-1	TRBJ1-5	CASTPGRLNQPQHF	TGTGCCAGCACCCCAGGGAGGTTGAATCAGCCCCAGCATTTT
.	TRBD2	TRBV19	TRBJ2-3	CASSIREGQGDTQYF	TGTGCCAGTAGTATAAGGGAGGGCCAGGGAGATACGCAGTATTTT
.	.	TRBV6-5	TRBJ1-2	CASREGFSPAYGYTF	TGTGCCAGCAGGGAGGGGTTCTCGCCGGCCTATGGCTACACCTTC
.	.	TRBV5-1	TRBJ2-3	CASSLGLAFADTQYF	TGCGCCAGCAGCTTGGGACTTGCGTTCGCAGATACGCAGTATTTT
.	TRBD1	TRBV5-5	TRBJ2-7	CASRGTGRVYEQYF	TGTGCCAGCAGGGGGACAGGGCGGGTCTACGAGCAGTACTTC
.	.	TRBV9	TRBJ2-3	CASSVRHDTDTQYF	TGTGCCAGCAGCGTCCGACATGACACAGATACGCAGTATTTT
.	.	TRBV2	TRBJ1-1	CASRRGLNTEAFF	TGTGCCAGCAGGCGGGGGTTGAACACTGAAGCTTTCTTT
.	TRBD1	TRBV7-9	TRBJ2-3	CASSKGQGADTQYF	TGTGCCAGCAGCAAGGGACAGGGCGCAGATACGCAGTATTTT
.	TRBD2	TRBV4-1	TRBJ2-1	CASSQDPPRGGADEQFF	TGCGCCAGCAGCCAAGATCCCCCCCGCGGGGGGGCGGATGAGCAGTTCTTC
.	TRBD2	TRBV28	TRBJ2-7	CASSFGLAGLAYEQYF	TGTGCCAGCAGTTTCGGTCTAGCGGGCCTTGCCTACGAGCAGTACTTC
.	.	TRBV7-3	TRBJ2-2	CASSFQGGSNTGELFF	TGTGCCAGCAGCTTTCAGGGGGGCTCGAACACCGGGGAGCTGTTTTTT
.	TRBD1	TRBV5-6	TRBJ1-5	CASTRTGGNQPQHF	TGTGCCAGCACGCGGACAGGTGGCAATCAGCCCCAGCATTTT
.	.	TRBV4-2	TRBJ2-3	CASSQAPGVGDTQYF	TGTGCCAGCAGCCAAGCTCCGGGAGTAGGTGATACGCAGTATTTT
.	.	TRBV28	TRBJ1-2	CASTRTAYGYTF	TGTGCCAGCACGAGGACAGCCTATGGCTACACCTTC
.	TRBD1	TRBV6-1	TRBJ2-7	CASSEDPGGFYEQYF	TGTGCCAGCAGTGAAGACCCAGGGGGATTCTACGAGCAGTACTTC
.	TRBD1	TRBV4-1	TRBJ2-7	CASSQAKGAPYEQYF	TGCGCCAGCAGCCAAGCAAAGGGGGCTCCCTACGAGCAGTACTTC
.	TRBD1	TRBV11-3	TRBJ2-3	CASSFTGADTQYF	TGTGCCAGCAGCTTTACAGGGGCAGATACGCAGTATTTT
.	.	TRBV27	TRBJ1-5	CASRQGGNQPQHF	TGTGCCAGCAGGCAGGGTGGCAATCAGCCCCAGCATTTT
.	.	TRBV28	TRBJ2-4	CASRTDKNIQYF	TGTGCCAGCAGGACGGACAAGAACATTCAGTACTTC
.	.	TRBV5-6	TRBJ2-7	CASSRERGYEQYF	TGTGCCAGCAGCCGCGAACGGGGCTACGAGCAGTACTTC
.	.	TRBV9	TRBJ2-5	CASSVGREETQYF	TGTGCCAGCAGCGTTGGGCGGGAAGAGACCCAGTACTTC
.	TRBD1	TRBV5-1	TRBJ1-1	CASSPTGSRAEAFF	TGCGCCAGCAGCCCGACAGGGAGTAGAGCTGAAGCTTTCTTT
.	.	TRBV5-1	TRBJ1-2	CASSLALNYGYTF	TGCGCCAGCAGCTTAGCTTTAAACTATGGCTACACCTTC
.	.	TRBV18	TRBJ2-5	CASSPPGGLVKKTQYF	TGTGCCAGCTCACCACCGGGGGGGCTGGTCAAAAAGACCCAGTACTTC
once	.	TRBV30	TRBJ2-1	CAWSPGIDNEQFF	TGTGCCTGGAGTCCCGGTATAGACAATGAGCAGTTCTTC
.	.	TRBV9	TRBJ2-2	CASSVDTHTGELFF	TGTGCCAGCAGCGTAGACACACACACCGGGGAGCTGTTTTTT
.	TRBD1	TRBV27	TRBJ1-6	CASSLRRGRNSPLHF	TGTGCCAGCAGTTTAAGGAGGGGGCGGAATTCACCCCTCCACTTT